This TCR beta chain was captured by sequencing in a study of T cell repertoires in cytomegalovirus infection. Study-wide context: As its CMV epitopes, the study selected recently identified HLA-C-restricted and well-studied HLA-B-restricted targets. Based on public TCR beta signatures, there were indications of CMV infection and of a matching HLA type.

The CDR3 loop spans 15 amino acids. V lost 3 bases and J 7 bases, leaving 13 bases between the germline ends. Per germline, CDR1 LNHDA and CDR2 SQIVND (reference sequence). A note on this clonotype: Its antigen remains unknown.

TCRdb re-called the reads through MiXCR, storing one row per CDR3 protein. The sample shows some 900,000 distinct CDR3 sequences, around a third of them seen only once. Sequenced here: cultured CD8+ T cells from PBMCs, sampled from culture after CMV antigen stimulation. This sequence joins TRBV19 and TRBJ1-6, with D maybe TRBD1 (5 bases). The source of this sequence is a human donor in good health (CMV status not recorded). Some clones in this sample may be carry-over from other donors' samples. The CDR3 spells CASSMGPGGNSPLHF. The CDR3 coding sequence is TGTGCCAGTAGTATGGGACCTGGGGGAAATTCACCCCTCCACTTT.